Here is one T cell receptor (beta chain) with its context. Its antigen is still unknown. This entry is derived from a study of T-cell memory formation after mild COVID-19. Using its own MiXCR run on the 5' RACE reads, TCRdb lists one record per CDR3 protein. The table has about 340,000 distinct CDR3 sequences, around a fifth seen once. Trimming cost V 4 bases and J 4 bases; bases outside gene matches: 7. This CDR3 spans 15 amino acids. CDR1 and CDR2 (germline): LNHDA, SQIVND (reference sequence). Overall study results and limits: The SARS-CoV-2 specificity of second-wave clones reaching peak at day 37 remained unverified.

The TCR sequence derives from an adult woman who had mild COVID-19 (a few samples of this study predate the infection). Cell type and time point are not known. The gene calls are TRBV19 and TRBJ1-3, with 7 bases fitting TRBD1. The sample comprised PBMCs or a T cell subset sorted from them (not recorded which). DNA of the CDR3: TGTGCCAGTAGTACCCGGGACAGATCAGGAAACACCATATATTTT. It translates to CASSTRDRSGNTIYF.